One T cell receptor beta chain is described in this entry. The antigen remains unidentified. The source of the sample is a study of PD-1 blockade in classical Hodgkin lymphoma. The protocol was immunoSEQ multiplex PCR, while the TCRdb copy is restricted to in-frame clones and leaves out a portion. The sample holds 15,000 to 20,000 clones; roughly four fifths are singletons and the top ten take roughly 1.3%. The time point was: newly diagnosed, previously untreated cHL patient sample. Researchers report purifying CD4+ T cells from thawed PBMCs by magnetic negative selection. Study observations and caveats: Relapsed/refractory patients reportedly had lower baseline diversity than newly diagnosed patients. Differences between repertoires have undefined causes, possibly disease activity or prior therapy.

Losses at the gene ends were 1 base for V and 4 bases for J; bases not matched to a gene: 8. This CDR3 region has 17 residues. The V gene's germline CDR1 is SEHNR and CDR2 FQNEAQ (reference sequence). The gene calls are TRBV7-9 and TRBJ1-1, with 11 bases aligning to TRBD1. The sequenced sample was CD4+ T cells from blood. The receptor was derived from a human donor with classical Hodgkin lymphoma. The CDR3, as DNA: TGTGCCAGCAGCTTAGGGGTAGCTGGGACAGGGGGCACTGAAGCTTTCTTT. Translation gives CASSLGVAGTGGTEAFF.